This entry is about one TCR beta chain. Its antigen is not identified. Reprocessing the 5' RACE reads, TCRdb reports a single entry for every CDR3 protein and omits DNA. This listing includes 400,000 to 550,000 distinct CDR3 sequences. The data were obtained in a study of T cells expressing NK-cell markers. Study context: Sorted CD3+CD56+NKG2C+, CD3+CD56+NKG2C- and CD3+CD56-NKG2C+ T cells provided the TCR beta repertoires. Study-wide points: Four of the donors also had these clonotypes leading their CD3+CD56-NKG2C+ fraction. The dominant NKG2C+ clonotypes represented about 1.0-7.5% of CD8+ T cells in six donors.

This CDR3 spans 12 amino acids. The germline V gene has CDR1 SEHNR and CDR2 FQNEAQ (reference sequence). The TCR was taken from a woman aged 18 to 75 in good health. The rearrangement links TRBV7-9 to TRBJ2-1; TCRdb returns TRBD1, unconfirmable since there is no DNA. The source material was blood T cells: a sorted CD56 or NKG2C T cell subset, CD4+ or CD8+ T cells, or bulk PBMC T cells (not recorded which). The CDR3 region is CASSLVGNNQFF.